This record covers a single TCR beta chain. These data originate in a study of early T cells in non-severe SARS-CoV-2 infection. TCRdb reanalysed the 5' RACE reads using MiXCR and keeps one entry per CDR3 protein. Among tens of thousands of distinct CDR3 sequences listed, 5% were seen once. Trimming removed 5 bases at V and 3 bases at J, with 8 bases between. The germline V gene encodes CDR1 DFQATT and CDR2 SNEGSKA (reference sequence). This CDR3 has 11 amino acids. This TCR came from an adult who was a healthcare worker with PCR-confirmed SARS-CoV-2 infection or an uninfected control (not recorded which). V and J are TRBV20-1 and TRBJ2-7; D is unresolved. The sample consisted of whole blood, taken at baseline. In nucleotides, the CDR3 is TGCAGTGCTCAAACGGACTACGAGCAGTACTTC. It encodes CSAQTDYEQYF.